What follows describes a single T cell receptor beta chain. The record originates from a study of PD-L1 blockade in urothelial cancer. Study at large: About 85% of the 29 patients were males with bladder-origin urothelial cancer. Analyses were performed on blood at 3 weeks after treatment start (the second dose) and at 6 weeks. Blood samples contained a median about 150,000 T cells.

The length of the CDR3 is 13 residues. V lost 4 bases, J lost 8 bases, and 13 bases lay in between. From germline, CDR1 is SGHDT and CDR2 YYEEEE. Some clones are missing from TCRdb's copy, which holds only in-frame ones; the method was immunoSEQ multiplex PCR. There are 30,000 to 40,000 clones in the sample; roughly 80% occur only once, and roughly 3.6% lies in the top ten. The chain joins TRBV5-6 to TRBJ2-4; D is perhaps TRBD1 (5 bases). The sequencing used PBMCs, collected around atezolizumab (anti-PD-L1) treatment. The sequence was obtained from a man in his 70s with urothelial cancer. The CDR3: CASSEQGRDIQYF. The CDR3 bases are TGTGCCAGCAGCGAGCAGGGTCGGGACATTCAGTACTTC.